This T cell receptor (beta chain) is from a study of T cell responses to AZD1222 COVID-19 vaccine. Germline CDR1 LNHNV, CDR2 YYDKDF (reference sequence). The V and J ends lost 3 bases and 0 bases respectively, with 7 bases between them. There are 14 residues in the CDR3. Overall study results and limits: Regions left unmutated in variants are reportedly the target of nearly half of spike-specific TCRs.

Sequenced by immunoSEQ multiplex PCR; TCRdb stores in-frame clones only, minus some. The sample consists of 130,000 or so clones, about 90% of them appearing once. With respect to this clone: What it binds is unknown.

V usage is TRBV15 and J usage is TRBJ2-3; D is perhaps TRBD2 (6 bases). The sample consisted of peripheral blood, taken 28 days after the second AZD1222 dose. The TCR comes from an adult who received the AZD1222 COVID-19 vaccine. The CDR3: CATSRGLSTDTQYF. Written as DNA, the CDR3 is TGTGCCACCAGCAGGGGACTTAGCACAGATACGCAGTATTTT.